The 12 T cell receptor beta chains below were found in one sample sequenced in a study of PD-L1 blockade in urothelial cancer. Time point: peripheral blood 6 weeks after treatment start. Sequenced by immunoSEQ multiplex PCR; TCRdb stores in-frame clones only, minus some. The sample carries 45,000 to 55,000 clones, 86% recorded once. The input for sequencing was PBMCs, taken around atezolizumab (anti-PD-L1) treatment. These receptors were obtained from a man in his sixties with urothelial cancer.

This chain uses TRBV4-3 with TRBJ1-4; 9 bases align to TRBD1. CDR3 length: 15 amino acids. Germline V gene sequence: CDR1 LGHNA, CDR2 YSLEER. V shed 3 bases and J 8 bases; nucleotides not matched to a gene: 7. Here the CDR3 DNA reads TGCGCCAGCAGCCACACCACGGACAGGGGCGAAAAACTGTTTTTT. This sequence encodes CASSHTTDRGEKLFF.

The V call is TRBV21-1, the J call TRBJ1-1; the table's TRBD1 call for D was not verified on the DNA. TRBV21-1 is classified as a pseudogene. This CDR3 spans 16 amino acids. DNA of the CDR3: TGTGCCAGCAGCAAACAGGGGGCGCGGGTGAACACTGAAGCTTTCTTT. This gives the protein CASSKQGARVNTEAFF.

This clone was detected only once. This rearrangement joins TRBV5-1 to TRBJ2-3, with D tentatively TRBD2 (6 bases). From germline, CDR1 is SGHRS and CDR2 YFSETQ. Trimming took off 5 bases at V and 3 bases at J, with 13 bases between the two ends. The CDR3 covers 14 residues. CDR3 protein: CASSYTGETDTQYF. The CDR3 DNA is TGCGCCAGCAGTTATACGGGGGAAACAGATACGCAGTATTTT.

This chain joins TRBV28 and TRBJ2-5; possibly TRBD2 for D (5 bases). V was pared by 5 bases and J by 1 base, with 14 bases between. Germline-derived CDR1 and CDR2 are MDHEN and SYDVKM. CDR3 length: 15 residues. In nucleotides, the CDR3 is TGTGCCAGCAGTCCCCCGACCGGGGTCCAAGAGACCCAGTACTTC. This sequence encodes CASSPPTGVQETQYF.

This chain uses TRBV5-1 with TRBJ2-7, with D possibly matching TRBD1 (6 bases). The germline CDR1 and CDR2 sequences are SGHRS and YFSETQ. The CDR3 contains 14 residues. Trimming pared 4 bases from V and 4 bases from J, leaving 15 bases between. DNA for the CDR3: TGCGCCAGCAGCCAAACCATAACAGGGTACGAGCAGTACTTC. It yields the protein CASSQTITGYEQYF.

This chain links TRBV28 with TRBJ2-7, with 7 bases fitting TRBD1. V was pared by 3 bases and J by 0 bases, with 11 bases of the junction left unmatched. Germline V gene lookup returns CDR1 MDHEN and CDR2 SYDVKM. The length of the CDR3 is 17 residues. The CDR3 is CASSLPSGQYSSYEQYF. The DNA of the CDR3 is TGTGCCAGCAGTTTGCCCTCGGGACAGTATAGCTCCTACGAGCAGTACTTC.

The rearrangement links TRBV7-2 to TRBJ2-7, with 10 nucleotides matching TRBD1. This CDR3 comprises 15 residues. CDR1 and CDR2 (germline): SGHTA, FQGNSA. Losses at the gene ends were 0 bases for V and 2 bases for J; bases not matched to a gene: 1. The CDR3 loop reads CASSLAGTGAYEQYF. The CDR3 DNA follows: TGTGCCAGCAGCTTAGCTGGGACAGGGGCCTACGAGCAGTACTTC.

The CDR3 bases are TGCGCCAGCAGCCAAGATACAGGGTCGGTAAACACCATATATTTT. It is translated as CASSQDTGSVNTIYF. This chain links TRBV4-1 with TRBJ1-3; D may be TRBD1 (6 bases). Germline V gives CDR1 MGHRA, CDR2 YSYEKL. The CDR3 is made up of 15 amino acids. V was clipped by 0 bases and J by 6 bases, with 12 bases between them.

This chain joins TRBV10-2 and TRBJ1-5, with D possibly matching TRBD1 (6 bases). Germline CDR1 reads WSHSY; CDR2 reads SAAADI. The ends were cut back, 6 bases at V and 7 bases at J, with 16 bases in the middle. The CDR3 runs 14 residues. The CDR3, as DNA: TGCGCCAGCAGAAAAAGCGAGAGGGGGCAGCCCCAGCATTTT. It encodes CASRKSERGQPQHF.

The rearrangement joins TRBV6-5 to TRBJ2-2; D perhaps matches TRBD1 (6 bases). The CDR3 is made up of 16 amino acids. V was trimmed by 0 bases and J by 0 bases, leaving 8 bases between them. The germline V gene has CDR1 MNHEY and CDR2 SVGAGI. CDR3 sequence: CASSYSRTANTGELFF. In nucleotides, the CDR3 is TGTGCCAGCAGTTACTCGAGGACAGCGAACACCGGGGAGCTGTTTTTT.

The V gene is TRBV7-2, the J gene TRBJ1-3; D unresolved. V lost 5 bases and J 3 bases, leaving 5 bases between the germline ends. Germline V gene lookup returns CDR1 SGHTA and CDR2 FQGNSA. The CDR3 is made up of 12 amino acids. CDR3 amino acids: CASSLRGNTIYF. CDR3 nucleotide sequence: TGTGCCAGCAGCCTGCGTGGAAACACCATATATTTT. Full variable domain (outside the CDR3, taken from reference TRBV7-2 and TRBJ1-3): GAGVSQSPSNKVTEKGKDVELRCDPISGHTALYWYRQSLGQGLEFLIYFQGNSAPDKSGLPSDRFSAERTGGSVSTLTIQRTQQEDSAVYLCASSLRGNTIYFGEGSWLTVV.

This sequence joins TRBV25-1 and TRBJ1-1, with unresolved D. The CDR3 has 13 amino acids. CDR1 MGHDK and CDR2 SYGVNS come from the germline V gene. V was cut by 4 bases and J by 2 bases, with 8 bases left in between. The CDR3 DNA sequence: TGTGCCAGCAGTGCCCGAGGCAACACTGAAGCTTTCTTT. This sequence encodes CASSARGNTEAFF.